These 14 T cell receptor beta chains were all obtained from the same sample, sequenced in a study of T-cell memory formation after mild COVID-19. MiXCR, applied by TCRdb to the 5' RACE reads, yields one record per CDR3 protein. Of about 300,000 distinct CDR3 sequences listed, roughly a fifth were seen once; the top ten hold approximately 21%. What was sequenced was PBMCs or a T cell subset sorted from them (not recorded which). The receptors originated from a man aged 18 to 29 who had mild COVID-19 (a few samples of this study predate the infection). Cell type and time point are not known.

The CDR3 reads CSVPRTSGGVKQFF. DNA for the CDR3: TGCAGCGTGCCCAGGACTAGCGGGGGGGTAAAACAGTTCTTC. The chain links TRBV29-1 to TRBJ2-1; 15 bases agree with TRBD2. With V trimmed by 6 bases and J by 13 bases, 10 bases remained unmatched. The CDR3 spans 14 residues. Per germline, CDR1 SQVTM and CDR2 ANQGSEA.

CDR3 sequence (DNA): TGCGCCAGCAGCGCAAACCCTAGCGGGGGGGCCGCTGAGCAGTTCTTC. Residues: CASSANPSGGAAEQFF. The V and J genes are TRBV5-1 and TRBJ2-1; 12 nucleotides align to TRBD2. CDR3 length: 16 residues. V was clipped by 4 bases and J by 9 bases; unmatched bases: 11. Per the germline V gene, CDR1 is SGHRS and CDR2 is YFSETQ.

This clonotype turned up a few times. CDR3: CAYLPPVTEAFF. The DNA for the CDR3 is TGTGCCTACCTACCCCCGGTGACTGAAGCTTTCTTT. The V gene is TRBV30, the J gene TRBJ1-1; D call uncertain. This CDR3 contains 12 residues. From germline, CDR1 is GTSNPN and CDR2 SVGIG (reference sequence). V was trimmed by 7 bases and J by 5 bases, leaving 14 bases between them.

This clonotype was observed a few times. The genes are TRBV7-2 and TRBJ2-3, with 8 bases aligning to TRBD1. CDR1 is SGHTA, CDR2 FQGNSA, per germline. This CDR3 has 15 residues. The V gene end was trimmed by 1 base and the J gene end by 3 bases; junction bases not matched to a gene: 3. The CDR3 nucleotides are TGTGCCAGCAGCTTAGTTTACAGGGGGACAGATACGCAGTATTTT. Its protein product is CASSLVYRGTDTQYF. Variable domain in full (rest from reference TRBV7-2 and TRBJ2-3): GAGVSQSPSNKVTEKGKDVELRCDPISGHTALYWYRQSLGQGLEFLIYFQGNSAPDKSGLPSDRFSAERTGGSVSTLTIQRTQQEDSAVYLCASSLVYRGTDTQYFGPGTRLTVL.

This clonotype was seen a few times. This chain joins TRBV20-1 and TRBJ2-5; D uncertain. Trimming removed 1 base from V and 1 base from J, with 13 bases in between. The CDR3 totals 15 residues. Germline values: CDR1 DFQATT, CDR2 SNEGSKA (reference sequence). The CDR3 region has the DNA TGCAGTGCTAGAGGGGAAGGGTCCTTCCAAGAGACCCAGTACTTC. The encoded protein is CSARGEGSFQETQYF.

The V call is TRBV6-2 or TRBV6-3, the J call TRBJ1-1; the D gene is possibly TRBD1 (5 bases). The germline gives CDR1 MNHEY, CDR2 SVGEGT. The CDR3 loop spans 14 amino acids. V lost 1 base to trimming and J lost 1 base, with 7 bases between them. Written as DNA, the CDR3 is TGTGCCAGCAGTTACTGGCAGGGGAACACTGAAGCTTTCTTT. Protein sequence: CASSYWQGNTEAFF.

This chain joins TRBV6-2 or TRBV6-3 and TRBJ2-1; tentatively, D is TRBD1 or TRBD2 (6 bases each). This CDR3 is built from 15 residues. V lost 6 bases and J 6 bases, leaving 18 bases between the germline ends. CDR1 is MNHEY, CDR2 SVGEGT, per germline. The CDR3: CASSPGTGAVNEQFF. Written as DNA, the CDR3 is TGTGCCAGCAGCCCGGGTACGGGGGCAGTCAATGAGCAGTTCTTC.

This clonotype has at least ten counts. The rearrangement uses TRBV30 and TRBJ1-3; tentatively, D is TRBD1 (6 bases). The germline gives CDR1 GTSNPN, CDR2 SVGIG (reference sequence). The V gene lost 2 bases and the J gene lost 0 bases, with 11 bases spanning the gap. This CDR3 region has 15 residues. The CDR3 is CAWSRGAISGNTIYF. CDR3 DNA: TGTGCCTGGAGTAGGGGGGCCATCTCTGGAAACACCATATATTTT.

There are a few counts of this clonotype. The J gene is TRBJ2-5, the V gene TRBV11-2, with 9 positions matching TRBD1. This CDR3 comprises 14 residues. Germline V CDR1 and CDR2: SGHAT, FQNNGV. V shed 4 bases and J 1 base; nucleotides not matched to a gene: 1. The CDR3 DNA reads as TGTGCCAGCAGCTCGGACAGGGGCCAAGAGACCCAGTACTTC. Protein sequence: CASSSDRGQETQYF.

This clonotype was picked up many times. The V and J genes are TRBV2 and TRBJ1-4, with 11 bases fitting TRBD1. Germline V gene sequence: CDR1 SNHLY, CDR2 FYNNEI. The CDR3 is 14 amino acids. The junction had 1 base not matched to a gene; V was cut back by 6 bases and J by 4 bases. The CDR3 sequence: CASRGTGGNEKLFF. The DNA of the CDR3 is TGTGCCAGCAGGGGGACAGGGGGTAATGAAAAACTGTTTTTT.

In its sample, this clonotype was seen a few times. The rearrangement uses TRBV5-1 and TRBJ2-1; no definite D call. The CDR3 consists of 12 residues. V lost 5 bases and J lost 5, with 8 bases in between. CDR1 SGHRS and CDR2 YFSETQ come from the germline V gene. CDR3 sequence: CASRVQDNEQFF. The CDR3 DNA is TGCGCCAGCAGAGTCCAGGACAATGAGCAGTTCTTC. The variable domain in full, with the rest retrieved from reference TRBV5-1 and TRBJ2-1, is KAGVTQTPRYLIKTRGQQVTLSCSPISGHRSVSWYQQTPGQGLQFLFEYFSETQRNKGNFPGRFSGRQFSNSRSEMNVSTLELGDSALYLCASRVQDNEQFFGPGTRLTVL.

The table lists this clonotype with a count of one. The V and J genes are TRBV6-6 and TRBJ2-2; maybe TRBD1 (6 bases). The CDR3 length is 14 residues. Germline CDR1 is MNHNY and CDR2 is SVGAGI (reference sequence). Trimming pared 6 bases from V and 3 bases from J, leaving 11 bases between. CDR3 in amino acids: CASRRGYDTGELFF. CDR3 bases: TGTGCCAGCAGGAGGGGGTACGACACCGGGGAGCTGTTTTTT.

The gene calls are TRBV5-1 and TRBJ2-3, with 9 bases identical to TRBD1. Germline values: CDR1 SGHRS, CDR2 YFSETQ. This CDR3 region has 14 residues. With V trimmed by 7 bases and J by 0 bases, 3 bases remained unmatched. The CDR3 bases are TGCGCCAGCGGGGACAGGGCCAGCACAGATACGCAGTATTTT. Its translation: CASGDRASTDTQYF.

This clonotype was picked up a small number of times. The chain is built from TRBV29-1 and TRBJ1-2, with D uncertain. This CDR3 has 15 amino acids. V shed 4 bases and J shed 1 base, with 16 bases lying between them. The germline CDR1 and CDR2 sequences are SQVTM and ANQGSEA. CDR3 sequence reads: CSVAPRRQNNYGYTF. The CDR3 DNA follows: TGCAGCGTTGCTCCAAGACGGCAGAATAACTATGGCTACACCTTC.